These T cell receptor beta chains were read from a single sample in a study of cytomegalovirus exposure and HLA in healthy donors. The repertoire was sequenced with immunoSEQ multiplex PCR; TCRdb's copy has only in-frame clones and lacks some. The sample consists of under 200,000 clones, roughly 83% of them appearing once. Sequencing was carried out using PBMCs. The receptors stem from a boy aged 2 to 10 in good health and CMV-seronegative. The CDR3 runs from the conserved cysteine through the conserved F or W. D genes are given only for firm matches. Where a row states a size, it is once, few, many or the class of an expanded clone; other rows omit it.

CDR3 length	D gene	V gene	J gene	clone size	CDR3 DNA	CDR3 protein
16	TRBD2	TRBV2	TRBJ2-7	-	TGTGCCAGCATCGGACTAGCGAGCCCGGTCTCCTACGAGCAGTACTTC	CASIGLASPVSYEQYF
14	TRBD1	TRBV6-5	TRBJ2-7	-	TGTGCCAGCAGTTACTCGAGGACAGGGTATGAGCAGTACTTC	CASSYSRTGYEQYF
14	-	TRBV5-8	TRBJ2-7	-	TGTGCCAGCAGATGGGAGACAGGCTCCTACGAGCAGTACTTC	CASRWETGSYEQYF
14	-	TRBV6-1	TRBJ2-2	-	TGTGCCAGTCGACTCAGCGGGAACACCGGGGAGCTGTTTTTT	CASRLSGNTGELFF
17	TRBD2	TRBV5-1	TRBJ2-2	once	TGCGCCAGCAGCTTTTCGGGACTAGCGGGAGCCGCCGGGGAGCTGTTTTTT	CASSFSGLAGAAGELFF
11	-	TRBV20-1	TRBJ2-1	-	TGCAGTGCTACGGGCTACAATGAGCAGTTCTTC	CSATGYNEQFF
18	-	TRBV5-4	TRBJ2-2	-	TGTGCCAGCAGTTGGGGAAGGGAAGGAGGGACGAACACCGGGGAGCTGTTTTTT	CASSWGREGGTNTGELFF
16	TRBD2	TRBV7-9	TRBJ2-1	-	TGTGCCAGCAGCGATATAGCGGGACGGTCCTACAATGAGCAGTTCTTC	CASSDIAGRSYNEQFF
15	-	TRBV6-6	TRBJ2-7	-	TGTGCCAGCAGTTACTCGCGGGGTAAAGCCTACGAGCAGTACTTC	CASSYSRGKAYEQYF
15	-	TRBV19	TRBJ1-4	few	TGTGCCAGTAGTATTGTAGGAGGGAGTAATGAAAAACTGTTTTTT	CASSIVGGSNEKLFF
14	-	TRBV6-6	TRBJ1-2	-	TGTGCCAGCAGGTACTCTGGGGAGGACTATGGCTACACCTTC	CASRYSGEDYGYTF
16	TRBD1	TRBV5-1	TRBJ1-6	-	TGCGCCAGCAGCTTGGGCGGGACAGGGAGAAGCTCACCCCTCCACTTT	CASSLGGTGRSSPLHF
15	TRBD2	TRBV6-5	TRBJ2-3	-	TGTGCCAGCAGTTATTTAGCGGGAGTCACAGATACGCAGTATTTT	CASSYLAGVTDTQYF
12	-	TRBV5-5	TRBJ2-1	once	TGTGCCAGCAGCTTTAGCGGCCGTGAGCAGTTCTTC	CASSFSGREQFF
15	TRBD1	TRBV11-2	TRBJ2-5	-	TGTGCCAGCAGCTTAGGTCGGGACAGGGAAGAGACCCAGTACTTC	CASSLGRDREETQYF
14	TRBD1	TRBV5-1	TRBJ1-1	once	TGCGCCAGCAGCCCGGGACAGGGTGCCGCTGAAGCTTTCTTT	CASSPGQGAAEAFF
14	-	TRBV6-6	TRBJ1-5	few	TGTGCCAGCAGTTACCGGGGAGGCAATCAGCCCCAGCATTTT	CASSYRGGNQPQHF
13	-	TRBV19	TRBJ2-5	-	TGTGCCAGTAGTTTCGGAGGAGGAGAGACCCAGTACTTC	CASSFGGGETQYF
13	TRBD2	TRBV6-6	TRBJ2-3	-	TGTGCCAGCAGCAGAGGACTAGCAGATACGCAGTATTTT	CASSRGLADTQYF
14	-	TRBV5-1	TRBJ2-1	-	TGCGCCAGCAGCATATCTAGGAGAGGTGATGAGCAGTTCTTC	CASSISRRGDEQFF
13	-	TRBV2	TRBJ1-5	-	TGTGCCAGCAGTGTACAGGGACCGCAGCCCCAGCATTTT	CASSVQGPQPQHF
16	TRBD2	TRBV27	TRBJ2-1	-	TGTGCCAGCAGTTTTAGCGGGAGCCCACCTGTGGATGAGCAGTTCTTC	CASSFSGSPPVDEQFF
16	TRBD1	TRBV5-4	TRBJ2-7	-	TGTGCCAGCAGCGGCCACAGGACAGGGCCCCCCTACGAGCAGTACTTC	CASSGHRTGPPYEQYF
19	-	TRBV21-1	TRBJ2-1	-	TGTGCCAGCAGCAAAGAGGGTAGCGGGAGCCTAAGCTCCTACAATGAGCAGTTCTTC	CASSKEGSGSLSSYNEQFF
15	TRBD2	TRBV5-1	TRBJ2-7	-	TGCGCCAGCAGCTTGTCAGCTAGCGGGGTTTACGAGCAGTACTTC	CASSLSASGVYEQYF
15	TRBD2	TRBV7-2	TRBJ2-7	-	TGTGCCAGCAGCTCCATAGCGGGAGAAAGCTACGAGCAGTACTTC	CASSSIAGESYEQYF
14	-	TRBV5-1	TRBJ2-5	-	TGCGCCAGCAGCATCCGGGACGGGAGAGAGACCCAGTACTTC	CASSIRDGRETQYF
12	-	TRBV6-6	TRBJ1-2	-	TGTGCCAGCAGTTACTCTGGGGGCGGCTACACCTTC	CASSYSGGGYTF
15	TRBD1	TRBV6-1	TRBJ1-5	-	TGTGCCACCTTACAGGGGGCTACTAGCAATCAGCCCCAGCATTTT	CATLQGATSNQPQHF
19	TRBD2	TRBV11-3	TRBJ2-6	once	TGTGCCAGCAGCTTAGTTAGGCTAGCGGGGTCTGAGGGGGCCAACGTCCTGACTTTC	CASSLVRLAGSEGANVLTF
13	-	TRBV5-8	TRBJ2-5	-	TGTGCCAGCAGCTCTAATTACGAAGAGACCCAGTACTTC	CASSSNYEETQYF
15	-	TRBV4-2	TRBJ2-2	once	TGTGCCAGCAGCCAAGTGGACTCGATTGTTGGGGAGCTGTTTTTT	CASSQVDSIVGELFF
16	TRBD2	TRBV27	TRBJ2-1	-	TGTGCCAGCAGTTCCACCGGGACTAGGGGATACAATGAGCAGTTCTTC	CASSSTGTRGYNEQFF
13	-	TRBV6-1	TRBJ1-2	-	TGTGCCAGCAGTGAACTGCCGGGGTTTGGCTACACCTTC	CASSELPGFGYTF
15	TRBD1	TRBV5-4	TRBJ1-1	-	TGTGCCAGCAGCTCCTCGGGACAGGGGAACACTGAAGCTTTCTTT	CASSSSGQGNTEAFF
15	TRBD2	TRBV28	TRBJ2-1	-	TGTGCCAGCGGGAGGCAGGGAGGGAACTACAATGAGCAGTTCTTC	CASGRQGGNYNEQFF
13	-	TRBV30	TRBJ2-7	-	TGTGCCTGGAGTCTCTCAGGGTCCTACGAGCAGTACTTC	CAWSLSGSYEQYF
13	-	TRBV7-9	TRBJ2-7	-	TGTGCCAGCAGCCCCCCCGGGATGTGGGAGCAGTACTTC	CASSPPGMWEQYF
15	TRBD2	TRBV4-1	TRBJ2-2	-	TGCGCCAGCAGCCCCCCCGGGACTAGCACCGGGGAGCTGTTTTTT	CASSPPGTSTGELFF
14	-	TRBV2	TRBJ2-2	-	TGTGCCAGCAGCGAGGAGGGCTCGGGCGGGGAGCTGTTTTTT	CASSEEGSGGELFF
14	TRBD2	TRBV6-5	TRBJ2-7	once	TGTGCCAGCAGTATGGGAGGGCTGTCCTACGAGCAGTACTTC	CASSMGGLSYEQYF
17	TRBD2	TRBV9	TRBJ2-1	-	TGTGCCAGCAGCGTAGAAGGGACTACCAGCTCCTACAATGAGCAGTTCTTC	CASSVEGTTSSYNEQFF
19	-	TRBV7-9	TRBJ1-1	-	TGTGCCAGCAGCTTAAGACATTTGGCAGGCGCTACCCTGAACACTGAAGCTTTCTTT	CASSLRHLAGATLNTEAFF
16	TRBD2	TRBV5-1	TRBJ2-3	-	TGCGCCAGCAGCTTGGCCTCTAGCGGTACCACAGATACGCAGTATTTT	CASSLASSGTTDTQYF
15	TRBD1	TRBV12-5	TRBJ2-1	-	TGTGCTAGTGGTTTGTTAACAGGGGCCTACAATGAGCAGTTCTTC	CASGLLTGAYNEQFF
15	TRBD1	TRBV14	TRBJ2-7	once	TGTGCCAGCAGCCAATCGGACAGGTCCCTCTACGAGCAGTACTTT	CASSQSDRSLYEQYF
19	TRBD2	TRBV4-1	TRBJ2-3	-	TGCGCCAGCAGCCATCGACCCCAAGGACTAGCGGCAATCACAGATACGCAGTATTTT	CASSHRPQGLAAITDTQYF
14	-	TRBV21-1	TRBJ1-5	-	TGTGCCAGCAGTATACAGGTAGGCAATCAGCCCCAGCATTTT	CASSIQVGNQPQHF
15	TRBD1	TRBV25-1	TRBJ1-4	-	TGTGCCAGCAGTGAAGCCACAGGGGGTGATGAAAAACTGTTTTTT	CASSEATGGDEKLFF
15	TRBD2	TRBV19	TRBJ2-5	once	TGTGCCAGTAGAAAACTAGCGGGAGAGGTAGAGACCCAGTACTTC	CASRKLAGEVETQYF
13	-	TRBV6-5	TRBJ2-1	-	TGTGCCAGCGTAAGGGTGATTGGGGCTGAGCAGTTCTTC	CASVRVIGAEQFF
16	TRBD1	TRBV10-3	TRBJ1-2	few	TGTGCCATCAGCCTTTTTGCTGGGACAGGGAACTATGGCTACACCTTC	CAISLFAGTGNYGYTF
16	TRBD2	TRBV29-1	TRBJ2-7	-	TGCAGCGTCTTCGGACTAGCGGGAGAAGACTTCTACGAGCAGTACTTC	CSVFGLAGEDFYEQYF
13	TRBD1	TRBV6-5	TRBJ1-1	once	TGTGCCAGCAGTCCTAACAGGGGCACTGAAGCTTTCTTT	CASSPNRGTEAFF
12	TRBD1	TRBV6-5	TRBJ1-5	-	TGTGCCAGCAGCCAGACAGGGGGCGCGATGCATTTT	CASSQTGGAMHF